Shown below are 2 T cell receptor beta chains from a single sample sequenced in a study of beta chain features in type 1 diabetes. Of the isolated RNA, all was reverse transcribed, and so the sequenced material was expressed TCRB transcripts. Only in-frame clones appear in the TCRdb table, and some are missing; sequencing was by immunoSEQ multiplex PCR. Counted here are 150,000 or so clones, less than 10% occurring once; the ten biggest clones make up less than 0.85%. Material for sequencing was central memory CD4+ T cells from blood. The origin of the receptors is a woman aged 40 to 55 in good health.

In this sample, this clone turned up many times. This chain connects TRBV7-9 to TRBJ2-7; the D gene is possibly TRBD2 (5 bases). Germline lookup yields CDR1 SEHNR and CDR2 FQNEAQ (reference sequence). The CDR3 sequence is 15 residues long. With 3 bases removed from V and 0 bases from J, the gap between germline ends came to 12 bases. The CDR3 coding sequence is TGTGCCAGCAGCTTCGTGATGGGGAGCTCCTACGAGCAGTACTTC. Its protein product is CASSFVMGSSYEQYF.

This clone has only a few counts. The chain links TRBV15 to TRBJ2-2; 8 bases align to TRBD2. The CDR3 sequence is 15 residues long. Germline lookup yields CDR1 LNHNV and CDR2 YYDKDF (reference sequence). After removal of 1 base from V and 4 bases from J, the junction contained 2 bases not matched to a gene. This CDR3 reads CATSRGAGGTGELFF. The CDR3 DNA reads TGTGCCACCAGCAGAGGCGCGGGGGGCACCGGGGAGCTGTTTTTT.